The 26 T cell receptor beta chains in this list originate from one sample, sequenced in a study of cytomegalovirus exposure and HLA in healthy donors. Using immunoSEQ multiplex PCR, the repertoire was profiled, and TCRdb retains in-frame clones only, with some absent. This sample carries over 150,000 clones, 80% to 90% of them seen once, and the ten largest clones take about 6%. The material sequenced was PBMCs. Every receptor here comes from a woman aged 25 to 39 in good health and CMV-seronegative.

The V gene is TRBV7-2, the J gene TRBJ2-7, with D unresolved. Trimming pared 8 bases from V and 2 bases from J, leaving 19 bases between. Germline-derived CDR1 and CDR2 are SGHTA and FQGNSA. The CDR3 runs 15 residues. The CDR3 bases are TGTGCCAGCGCGCTTTCTTCTAGTACAGCCTACGAGCAGTACTTC. Translating it yields CASALSSSTAYEQYF.

This chain links TRBV2 with TRBJ1-2; TRBD1 agrees at 7 bases. Germline V gene lookup returns CDR1 SNHLY and CDR2 FYNNEI. Unmatched junction bases numbered 7, after V lost 2 bases and J lost 1 base. This CDR3 is built from 16 residues. DNA of the CDR3: TGTGCCAGCAGTGAATTTGCGGGACAGCTTAACTATGGCTACACCTTC. It yields the protein CASSEFAGQLNYGYTF.

This clone was seen only once. V gene TRBV9 combines with J gene TRBJ1-2; 10 nucleotides line up with TRBD1. V lost 4 bases, J lost 6 bases, and 6 bases stayed unmatched. The CDR3 covers 14 residues. Germline V CDR1 and CDR2: SGDLS, YYNGEE. CDR3 sequence reads: CASSTRDRGHGYTF. The CDR3 region has the DNA TGTGCCAGCAGCACCAGGGACAGGGGCCATGGCTACACCTTC. The full variable domain, completed using reference TRBV9 and TRBJ1-2, is DSGVTQTPKHLITATGQRVTLRCSPRSGDLSVYWYQQSLDQGLQFLIQYYNGEERAKGNILERFSAQQFPDLHSELNLSSLELGDSALYFCASSTRDRGHGYTFGSGTRLTVV.

The chain couples TRBV7-3 to TRBJ1-1; D remains ambiguous. The ends were cut back, 2 bases at V and 11 bases at J, with 15 bases in the middle. The CDR3 totals 13 residues. Per the germline V gene, CDR1 is SGHTA and CDR2 is FQGTGA. CDR3 DNA: TGTGCCAGCAGCTTAGGGGTTGGAGAGACCGCTTTCTTT. This sequence encodes CASSLGVGETAFF.

This clone was seen once. CDR3 sequence reads: CATSGYPAFGNEQFF. The CDR3 DNA reads TGTGCCACCAGCGGATACCCGGCCTTTGGGAATGAGCAGTTCTTC. The chain carries TRBV15 and TRBJ2-1; D is unresolved. In germline, CDR1 is LNHNV, CDR2 YYDKDF (reference sequence). The CDR3 spans 15 residues. Trimming removed 5 bases at V and 7 bases at J, with 18 bases between.

This clone was counted a single time. Written as DNA, the CDR3 is TGTGCCAGCAGCCGGGACTCAACTAATGAAAAACTGTTTTTT. Residues: CASSRDSTNEKLFF. This rearrangement joins TRBV5-6 to TRBJ1-4; D perhaps matches TRBD1 (5 bases). The CDR3 sequence is 14 residues long. Germline values: CDR1 SGHDT, CDR2 YYEEEE. V was pared by 4 bases and J by 0 bases, with 7 bases between. Supplemented by reference TRBV5-6 and TRBJ1-4, the full variable domain reads DAGVTQSPTHLIKTRGQQVTLRCSPKSGHDTVSWYQQALGQGPQFIFQYYEEEERQRGNFPDRFSGHQFPNYSSELNVNALLLGDSALYLCASSRDSTNEKLFFGSGTQLSVL.

The V call is TRBV9, the J call TRBJ2-3, with a tentative D call TRBD1 (5 bases). V dropped 4 bases and J dropped 1 base, with 7 bases sitting between them. CDR3 length equals 13 residues. Germline values: CDR1 SGDLS, CDR2 YYNGEE. The CDR3 loop reads CASSIQGTDTQYF. The CDR3 bases are TGTGCCAGCAGCATACAGGGCACAGATACGCAGTATTTT.

Only one count was recorded for this clone. The chain combines TRBV18 with TRBJ1-1, with 7 bases lining up with TRBD1. V shed 3 bases and J 9 bases; nucleotides not matched to a gene: 4. In germline, CDR1 is KGHSH, CDR2 LQKENI. The CDR3 sequence is 12 residues long. The CDR3 protein is CASSPDRAKAFF. CDR3 nucleotide sequence: TGTGCCAGCTCACCCGACAGGGCGAAAGCTTTCTTT.

This clone was detected only once. Germline is not matched at one junction end, which may reflect a read error. The J gene is TRBJ2-3, the V gene TRBV29-1; D is ambiguous. Germline V gives CDR1 SQVTM, CDR2 ANQGSEA. CDR3 length equals 10 residues. The CDR3 here is CSVSRDTQYF. CDR3 in DNA: TGCAGCGTGAGCAGAGATACGCAGTATTTT.

J is TRBJ2-1 and V is TRBV7-8; possible D gene TRBD2, 5 bases. V lost 6 bases to trimming and J lost 4 bases, with 13 bases between them. Looked up from germline, CDR1 is SGHVS and CDR2 is FQNEAQ. The CDR3 runs 14 residues. CDR3 DNA: TGTGCCAGCAGATACATCAGCGGTTACAATGAGCAGTTCTTC. It specifies CASRYISGYNEQFF.

The rearrangement links TRBV7-9 to TRBJ2-2; a possible D gene is TRBD1 (6 bases). Germline V lookup: CDR1 SEHNR, CDR2 FQNEAQ (reference sequence). The CDR3 is made up of 16 amino acids. The V end was cut by 5 bases, the J end by 2 bases, with 15 bases between. This CDR3 is CASSQTGPRNTGELFF. The CDR3 DNA sequence: TGTGCCAGCAGCCAAACAGGGCCCAGAAACACCGGGGAGCTGTTTTTT.

This clone was observed a few times. This chain links TRBV5-4 with TRBJ1-1; TRBD1 matches at 7 bases. The germline V gene encodes CDR1 SGHNT and CDR2 YYREEE (reference sequence). The V gene end was trimmed by 1 base and the J gene end by 5 bases; junction bases not matched to a gene: 5. The CDR3 length is 14 residues. The chain's CDR3 is CASSLKTGPTEAFF. The CDR3 DNA reads TGTGCCAGCAGCTTGAAGACAGGGCCTACTGAAGCTTTCTTT.

J is TRBJ2-7 and V is TRBV6-1; 7 bases are shared with TRBD1. Germline CDR1 reads MNHNS; CDR2 reads SASEGT. J lost 3 bases, V lost 3 bases, and 8 bases had no gene match. CDR3 size: 15 residues. The CDR3 sequence is CASSEVRQGNYEQYF. The CDR3 DNA reads TGTGCCAGCAGTGAGGTTAGACAGGGTAACTACGAGCAGTACTTC.

The chain employs TRBV30 and TRBJ1-1; D possibly corresponds to TRBD1 (6 bases). The CDR3 has 13 amino acids. In germline, CDR1 is GTSNPN, CDR2 SVGIG (reference sequence). With 5 bases removed from V and 0 bases from J, the gap between germline ends came to 10 bases. In DNA, the CDR3 is TGTGCCTGGGACCCAGGGGTGAACACTGAAGCTTTCTTT. Encoded protein: CAWDPGVNTEAFF.

V gene TRBV7-6 combines with J gene TRBJ2-5, with 11 bases that match TRBD2. CDR1 SGHVS and CDR2 FNYEAQ come from the germline V gene. The junction had 2 bases not matched to a gene; V was cut back by 5 bases and J by 3 bases. The CDR3 consists of 14 residues. The CDR3 coding sequence is TGTGCCAGCAGCAAGACTAGCGGGGAAGAGACCCAGTACTTC. Translating it yields CASSKTSGEETQYF.

The gene calls are TRBV4-3 and TRBJ1-1, with 7 bases identical to TRBD1. With 1 base clipped from V and 2 bases from J, the junction kept 1 base outside the gene matches. Germline CDR1 is LGHNA and CDR2 is YSLEER. This CDR3 has 14 residues. CDR3 nucleotides: TGCGCCAGCAGCCAAGGGGACAGAAACACTGAAGCTTTCTTT. This gives the protein CASSQGDRNTEAFF.

This clone was seen once. The V call is TRBV4-1, the J call TRBJ2-1, with 9 bases identical to TRBD2. The CDR3 is 15 residues long. Trimming at V came to 1 base and at J to 4 bases, leaving 2 bases not matched to a gene. Germline loops: CDR1 MGHRA, CDR2 YSYEKL. The CDR3 coding sequence is TGCGCCAGCAGCCAAGGGACTAGCGAATACAATGAGCAGTTCTTC. Its protein product is CASSQGTSEYNEQFF.

The chain joins TRBV7-9 to TRBJ2-7, with D perhaps matching TRBD2 (7 bases). CDR1 and CDR2 from the germline V gene are SEHNR and FQNEAQ (reference sequence). The V gene lost 4 bases and the J gene lost 2 bases, with 24 bases spanning the gap. This CDR3 is 18 amino acids long. The DNA for the CDR3 is TGTGCCAGCAGCTCCGCTAAGGGGGGGCTAGCGAGCACCTACGAGCAGTACTTC. Its translation: CASSSAKGGLASTYEQYF.

The rearrangement uses TRBV5-6 and TRBJ2-7; possible D gene TRBD2, 5 bases. Looked up from germline, CDR1 is SGHDT and CDR2 is YYEEEE. Trimming pared 4 bases from V and 2 bases from J, leaving 13 bases between. This CDR3 spans 14 amino acids. This chain's CDR3 is CASSLGELAYEQYF. CDR3 nucleotides: TGTGCCAGCAGCCTCGGGGAGTTGGCCTACGAGCAGTACTTC.

This clone was picked up one time. V gene TRBV28 combines with J gene TRBJ1-1; D possibly corresponds to TRBD1 (5 bases). CDR3 length: 14 amino acids. Germline CDR1 and CDR2: MDHEN and SYDVKM. The V and J ends lost 3 bases and 2 bases respectively, with 10 bases between them. The CDR3 region has the DNA TGTGCCAGCAGTTTGTCAGGGCTAAACACTGAAGCTTTCTTT. This sequence encodes CASSLSGLNTEAFF.

The chain's CDR3 is CASSRSGGDYNEQFF. The DNA of the CDR3 is TGCGCCAGCAGTCGCAGCGGGGGTGACTATAATGAGCAGTTCTTC. The V call is TRBV5-1, the J call TRBJ2-1; the match to TRBD2 covers 8 bases. This CDR3 is 15 amino acids long. Germline V lookup: CDR1 SGHRS, CDR2 YFSETQ. Trimming removed 5 bases from V and 7 bases from J; junction bases left unmatched: 11.

The chain carries TRBV7-8 and TRBJ1-3; 9 bases are a match to TRBD1. Trimming cost V 4 bases and J 4 bases; bases outside gene matches: 8. The germline gives CDR1 SGHVS, CDR2 FQNEAQ. This CDR3 spans 16 amino acids. The DNA for the CDR3 is TGTGCCAGCAGCTCCGGACAGGGGAATTTAGGAAACACCATATATTTT. Translated, it gives CASSSGQGNLGNTIYF.

This clone occurred once. The chain couples TRBV19 to TRBJ1-1; maybe TRBD1 (5 bases). V was clipped by 0 bases and J by 3 bases, with 14 bases between them. The CDR3 sequence is 16 residues long. Looked up from germline, CDR1 is LNHDA and CDR2 is SQIVND (reference sequence). The DNA of the CDR3 is TGTGCCAGTAGTATAGATCATGGGGGTGTAGACACTGAAGCTTTCTTT. It yields the protein CASSIDHGGVDTEAFF.

In nucleotides, the CDR3 is TGTGCCAACCGAGGGACTAGCGGGAGACCCCACTACGAGCAGTACTTC. As protein: CANRGTSGRPHYEQYF. V usage is TRBV13 and J usage is TRBJ2-7; 14 positions agree with TRBD2. The CDR3 runs to 16 residues. V lost 10 bases and J lost 3; bases outside the gene matches: 11. Germline assignment: CDR1 PRHDT and CDR2 FYEKMQ (reference sequence). Complete variable domain (other parts from reference TRBV13 and TRBJ2-7): AAGVIQSPRHLIKEKRETATLKCYPIPRHDTVYWYQQGPGQDPQFLISFYEKMQSDKGSIPDRFSAQQFSDYHSELNMSSLELGDSALYFCANRGTSGRPHYEQYFGPGTRLTVT.

The chain links TRBV11-1 to TRBJ2-1; possible D gene TRBD1, 6 bases. V gave up 6 bases and J gave up 7 bases, with 13 bases separating them. Per the germline V gene, CDR1 is SGHAT and CDR2 is FQDESV (reference sequence). The CDR3 has 13 residues. The CDR3 spells CASRSGTTNEQFF. In nucleotides, the CDR3 is TGTGCCAGCAGATCCGGGACAACGAATGAGCAGTTCTTC.

J is TRBJ1-6 and V is TRBV6-5; 7 nucleotides agree with TRBD1. This CDR3 is built from 15 residues. Trimming cost V 3 bases and J 9 bases; bases outside gene matches: 8. CDR1 is MNHEY and CDR2 is SVGAGI in the germline V gene. CDR3 bases: TGTGCCAGCAGTTATTTCCAGGGGGTTTTTTCACCCCTCCACTTT. Amino acids: CASSYFQGVFSPLHF.